This passage covers 25 T cell receptor beta chains from one sample sequenced in a study of long-term antiretroviral therapy in people with HIV. Sequencing used immunoSEQ v3.0 at survey level. Produced via immunoSEQ multiplex PCR; TCRdb's table is partial and in-frame only. Seen here are about 35,000 clones, approximately 85% observed once, and the top ten hold roughly 10%. Material: unsorted PBMCs, obtained 2.2 years after starting antiretroviral therapy. The receptors here all came from a man aged 18 to 29 with HIV.

The chain recombines TRBV27 with TRBJ2-7; TRBD1 aligns across 10 bases. The CDR3 sequence is 15 residues long. Germline-derived CDR1 and CDR2 are MNHEY and SMNVEV (reference sequence). V was clipped by 8 bases and J by 1 base; unmatched bases: 8. CDR3 loop: CASQTGGADSYEQYF. CDR3 DNA sequence: TGTGCCAGCCAGACAGGGGGCGCCGATTCCTACGAGCAGTACTTC.

V is TRBV5-5 and J is TRBJ1-5, with 8 bases fitting TRBD1. Germline V CDR1 and CDR2: SGHKS, YYEKEE (reference sequence). The CDR3 runs to 14 residues. Trimming cost V 5 bases and J 7 bases; bases outside gene matches: 8. CDR3 nucleotides: TGTGCCAGCAGTCGTCAGGGGGCCGGCCAGCCCCAGCATTTT. Translation: CASSRQGAGQPQHF.

The gene calls are TRBV19 and TRBJ2-1; TRBD1 or TRBD2 may be the D gene (5 bases each). The CDR3 length is 13 residues. Between the trimmed V and J ends, which lost 2 bases and 6 bases, there was a span of 8 bases. The germline V gene has CDR1 LNHDA and CDR2 SQIVND (reference sequence). The CDR3 DNA reads as TGTGCCAGTAGTATAACAGGAGGCAATGAGCAGTTCTTC. Translated: CASSITGGNEQFF. The full variable domain, in which reference TRBV19 and TRBJ2-1 provide the parts outside the CDR3, is DGGITQSPKYLFRKEGQNVTLSCEQNLNHDAMYWYRQDPGQGLRLIYYSQIVNDFQKGDIAEGYSVSREKKESFPLTVTSAQKNPTAFYLCASSITGGNEQFFGPGTRLTVL.

The J gene is TRBJ1-3, the V gene TRBV6-6; no firm D call. The V and J ends lost 4 bases and 4 bases respectively, with 11 bases between them. Germline CDR1 is MNHNY and CDR2 is SVGAGI (reference sequence). The CDR3 runs to 14 residues. Here the CDR3 reads CASSSLSGGNTIYF. DNA of the CDR3: TGTGCCAGCAGTTCTTTGAGCGGGGGAAACACCATATATTTT.

This chain uses TRBV4-2 with TRBJ1-2; D is unresolved. V lost 0 bases and J 8 bases, leaving 16 bases between the germline ends. Germline CDR1 reads LGHNA; CDR2 reads YNFKEQ. CDR3 length equals 15 residues. For the CDR3, the DNA is TGTGCCAGCAGCCAAGAAGATTCGGGGTCGTTCGGCTACACCTTC. It codes for CASSQEDSGSFGYTF.

V is TRBV5-1 and J is TRBJ2-3; 9 bases match TRBD2. V lost 1 base, J lost 4 bases, and 10 bases stayed unmatched. The CDR3 spans 17 residues. CDR1 and CDR2 (germline): SGHRS, YFSETQ. The CDR3 sequence is CASSLTASGRYADTQYF. The CDR3 DNA reads as TGCGCCAGCAGCTTGACGGCCAGCGGGAGGTATGCAGATACGCAGTATTTT.

The table lists this clone with a few counts. The chain employs TRBV7-9 and TRBJ1-6; D is ambiguous. Trimming removed 0 bases from V and 7 bases from J, with 10 bases in between. CDR1 is SEHNR and CDR2 is FQNEAQ in the germline V gene (reference sequence). This CDR3 is built from 15 residues. DNA for the CDR3: TGTGCCAGCAGCTTAGCGCGGAACTTAAATTCACCCCTCCACTTT. Protein product: CASSLARNLNSPLHF.

The chain joins TRBV6-5 to TRBJ2-2; D is perhaps TRBD1 (5 bases). This CDR3 region has 14 residues. Germline V gene sequence: CDR1 MNHEY, CDR2 SVGAGI. The V end was cut by 5 bases, the J end by 6 bases, with 13 bases between. This CDR3 reads CASSPSTDPGELFF. CDR3 nucleotide sequence: TGTGCCAGCAGTCCATCGACAGACCCCGGGGAGCTGTTTTTT.

The chain employs TRBV7-3 and TRBJ2-3; D unclear. This CDR3 spans 13 amino acids. V was cut by 5 bases and J by 6 bases, with 12 bases left in between. Germline CDR1 and CDR2: SGHTA and FQGTGA. The CDR3 coding sequence is TGTGCCAGCAGCCCGTTAGGGTGGGATACGCAGTATTTT. This translates into CASSPLGWDTQYF.

The V and J genes are TRBV18 and TRBJ2-7, with D possibly matching TRBD1 (7 bases). V gave up 1 base and J gave up 0 bases, with 22 bases separating them. This CDR3 has 19 amino acids. The germline V gene encodes CDR1 KGHSH and CDR2 LQKENI. This CDR3 is CASSPLEGAYPKSSYEQYF. CDR3 DNA sequence: TGTGCCAGCTCACCACTGGAGGGGGCCTATCCGAAGAGCTCCTACGAGCAGTACTTC. Full variable domain (rest looked up from reference TRBV18 and TRBJ2-7): NAGVMQNPRHLVRRRGQEARLRCSPMKGHSHVYWYRQLPEEGLKFMVYLQKENIIDESGMPKERFSAEFPKEGPSILRIQQVVRGDSAAYFCASSPLEGAYPKSSYEQYFGPGTRLTVT.

This clone has more than one count but fewer than ten. CDR3 region: CASSTYTGELFF. The CDR3 nucleotides are TGTGCCAGTAGTACCTACACCGGGGAGCTGTTTTTT. The rearrangement links TRBV19 to TRBJ2-2, with D unresolved. V gave up 4 bases and J gave up 3 bases, with 3 bases separating them. The CDR3 contains 12 residues. The V gene's germline CDR1 is LNHDA and CDR2 SQIVND (reference sequence).

The chain has TRBV28 and TRBJ2-2, with D possibly matching TRBD1 (6 bases). Looked up from germline, CDR1 is MDHEN and CDR2 is SYDVKM. Trimming cost V 3 bases and J 3 bases, with 11 bases left between them. This CDR3 has 15 amino acids. CDR3 protein: CASSFKGVDTGELFF. CDR3 DNA sequence: TGTGCCAGCAGTTTTAAGGGGGTCGACACCGGGGAGCTGTTTTTT. The variable domain in full, with the rest retrieved from reference TRBV28 and TRBJ2-2, is DVKVTQSSRYLVKRTGEKVFLECVQDMDHENMFWYRQDPGLGLRLIYFSYDVKMKEKGDIPEGYSVSREKKERFSLILESASTNQTSMYLCASSFKGVDTGELFFGEGSRLTVL.

This chain links TRBV2 with TRBJ2-2; D possibly corresponds to TRBD2 (6 bases). The V end lost 8 bases, the J end lost 0 bases, and 10 bases lay between the germline ends. Germline V gene data show CDR1 as SNHLY and CDR2 as FYNNEI. There are 14 residues in the CDR3. CDR3 loop: CASGGLTNTGELFF. CDR3 sequence (DNA): TGTGCCAGCGGGGGACTTACGAACACCGGGGAGCTGTTTTTT.

In its sample, this clone was seen once. This chain connects TRBV11-2 to TRBJ1-5; D may be TRBD1 (6 bases). V gave up 6 bases and J gave up 4 bases, with 13 bases separating them. Germline V CDR1 and CDR2: SGHAT, FQNNGV. There are 14 residues in the CDR3. The CDR3 sequence: CASSRGQTNQPQHF. DNA of the CDR3: TGTGCCAGCAGTAGGGGACAAACTAATCAGCCCCAGCATTTT.

This clone was recorded once. The chain joins TRBV29-1 to TRBJ2-1, with D perhaps being TRBD1 or TRBD2 (6 bases each). The V end lost 7 bases, the J end lost 0 bases, and 13 bases lay between the germline ends. Per the germline V gene, CDR1 is SQVTM and CDR2 is ANQGSEA. The CDR3 spans 14 residues. The CDR3 sequence: CSAGGLSSYNEQFF. The CDR3 DNA is TGCAGCGCCGGGGGCCTGAGCTCCTACAATGAGCAGTTCTTC.

V is TRBV9 and J is TRBJ1-1, with D possibly being TRBD1 (5 bases). Germline CDR1 reads SGDLS; CDR2 reads YYNGEE. V lost 1 base to trimming and J lost 4 bases, with 14 bases between them. The CDR3 sequence is 15 residues long. The CDR3 nucleotides read TGTGCCAGCAGCGTAAACGGGGCGGTGGGCACTGAAGCTTTCTTT. This codes for CASSVNGAVGTEAFF.

Only one count was recorded for this clone. The genes are TRBV27 and TRBJ1-2; no reliable D call. Looked up from germline, CDR1 is MNHEY and CDR2 is SMNVEV (reference sequence). The CDR3 extends over 13 amino acids. Trimming shortened V by 4 bases and J by 2 bases, and 8 bases separated the two germline ends. CDR3 DNA sequence: TGTGCCAGCAGTTCTCGGCTGAACTATGGCTACACCTTC. It translates to CASSSRLNYGYTF.

This rearrangement joins TRBV15 to TRBJ1-6, with unresolved D. Trimming cost V 1 base and J 7 bases, with 5 bases left between them. The CDR3 runs to 13 residues. Germline-derived CDR1 and CDR2 are LNHNV and YYDKDF (reference sequence). CDR3 loop: CATSRVVNSPLHF. The CDR3 coding sequence is TGTGCCACCAGCAGAGTGGTAAATTCACCCCTCCACTTT.

The J gene is TRBJ1-3, the V gene TRBV6-5; D call uncertain. CDR3 length equals 13 residues. The germline V gene has CDR1 MNHEY and CDR2 SVGAGI. Trimming took 6 bases from V and 3 from J, leaving 9 bases between them. The CDR3 here is CASRVIVGNTIYF. For the CDR3, the DNA is TGTGCCAGCAGAGTTATAGTTGGAAACACCATATATTTT.

The chain combines TRBV2 with TRBJ2-2, with 11 bases matching TRBD1. This CDR3 comprises 16 residues. Germline-derived CDR1 and CDR2 are SNHLY and FYNNEI. V lost 4 bases to trimming and J lost 5 bases; unmatched junction nucleotides: 6. The CDR3 reads CASSVGQGAVTGELFF. The CDR3 DNA reads as TGTGCCAGCAGTGTAGGACAGGGGGCGGTGACCGGGGAGCTGTTTTTT.

The chain combines TRBV4-2 with TRBJ2-7, with 8 bases aligning to TRBD2. After removal of 1 base from V and 5 bases from J, the junction contained 13 bases not matched to a gene. This CDR3 has 17 amino acids. In germline, CDR1 is LGHNA, CDR2 YNFKEQ. This CDR3 reads CASSQATGSGRVNEQYF. In nucleotides, the CDR3 is TGTGCCAGCAGCCAAGCCACGGGCAGCGGGAGAGTCAACGAGCAGTACTTC.

This clone was seen just once. This chain connects TRBV7-9 to TRBJ2-7, with D hard to call. Looked up from germline, CDR1 is SEHNR and CDR2 is FQNEAQ (reference sequence). Trimming stripped 8 bases from V and 3 bases from J, with 5 bases between. This CDR3 is 10 amino acids long. The CDR3 reads CASGNYEQYF. CDR3 nucleotide sequence: TGTGCCAGCGGGAACTACGAGCAGTACTTC.

The chain carries TRBV5-1 and TRBJ2-3, with 8 bases identical to TRBD2. With 7 bases clipped from V and 0 bases from J, the junction kept 4 bases outside the gene matches. There are 14 residues in the CDR3. The germline V gene encodes CDR1 SGHRS and CDR2 YFSETQ. DNA of the CDR3: TGCGCCAGCGCCCGGGGGGGGAGCACAGATACGCAGTATTTT. Amino acid sequence: CASARGGSTDTQYF.

V usage is TRBV5-1 and J usage is TRBJ1-2; D gene uncertain. This CDR3 contains 15 residues. The germline gives CDR1 SGHRS, CDR2 YFSETQ. Between the trimmed V and J ends, which lost 1 base and 3 bases, there was a span of 13 bases. CDR3 DNA: TGCGCCAGCAGCTTGTGGCAGTCAGGCGACTATGGCTACACCTTC. Protein: CASSLWQSGDYGYTF. Looking up the rest from reference TRBV5-1 and TRBJ1-2 gives the full variable domain: KAGVTQTPRYLIKTRGQQVTLSCSPISGHRSVSWYQQTPGQGLQFLFEYFSETQRNKGNFPGRFSGRQFSNSRSEMNVSTLELGDSALYLCASSLWQSGDYGYTFGSGTRLTVV.

J is TRBJ2-7 and V is TRBV9; the D call may be TRBD1 or TRBD2 (5 bases each). Deletions cut 4 bases from V and 3 bases from J, with 14 bases between. The CDR3 spans 14 residues. Looked up from germline, CDR1 is SGDLS and CDR2 is YYNGEE. CDR3 DNA: TGTGCCAGCAGCACCGGGTGGGGGTTCTACGAGCAGTACTTC. As protein: CASSTGWGFYEQYF.